The clone carrying this T cell receptor (beta chain) appeared a single time. Antigen: not known. The PCR ran on 60 Vbeta and 13 Jbeta primers. The protocol was immunoSEQ multiplex PCR, while the TCRdb copy is restricted to in-frame clones and leaves out a portion. The repertoire has around 63,000 clones, 79% of them found once; the top ten carry roughly 3%. This CDR3 spans 15 amino acids. Germline CDR1 is SNHLY and CDR2 is FYNNEI. With 6 bases clipped from V and 5 bases from J, the junction kept 12 bases outside the gene matches. The sample comes from a study of cytomegalovirus exposure and HLA in healthy donors. The study's findings and limits: The investigators catalogued 180 or so TCR beta chains as cytomegalovirus-associated.

The chain employs TRBV2 and TRBJ1-1; 7 positions match TRBD1. Sequenced sample: PBMCs. This receptor was obtained from a woman between 25 and 40 years old in good health and CMV-seronegative. Written as DNA, the CDR3 is TGTGCCAGCAGAATGGAGGCAGGGGGGAATACTGAAGCTTTCTTT. This sequence encodes CASRMEAGGNTEAFF. Looking up the rest from reference TRBV2 and TRBJ1-1 gives the full variable domain: EPEVTQTPSHQVTQMGQEVILRCVPISNHLYFYWYRQILGQKVEFLVSFYNNEISEKSEIFDDQFSVERPDGSNFTLKIRSTKLEDSAMYFCASRMEAGGNTEAFFGQGTRLTVV.